This T cell receptor beta chain emerged from a study of blood T cell repertoires in COVID-19. Sequencing used immunoSEQ multiplex PCR; TCRdb keeps in-frame clones, though not all of them. The sample shows under 60,000 clones, less than 90% of them seen only once. This CDR3 comprises 17 residues. Germline V gene lookup returns CDR1 MNHEY and CDR2 SMNVEV (reference sequence). V lost 5 bases and J lost 1, with 20 bases in between. The sequenced sample consisted of peripheral blood. J is TRBJ1-2 and V is TRBV27, with D possibly matching TRBD1 (5 bases). The clonotype originates from a human donor in a cohort sampled during active COVID-19. DNA of the CDR3: TGTGCCAGCAGTAGGGGCTGGACGGAGGGATTTAACTATGGCTACACCTTC. It codes for CASSRGWTEGFNYGYTF.